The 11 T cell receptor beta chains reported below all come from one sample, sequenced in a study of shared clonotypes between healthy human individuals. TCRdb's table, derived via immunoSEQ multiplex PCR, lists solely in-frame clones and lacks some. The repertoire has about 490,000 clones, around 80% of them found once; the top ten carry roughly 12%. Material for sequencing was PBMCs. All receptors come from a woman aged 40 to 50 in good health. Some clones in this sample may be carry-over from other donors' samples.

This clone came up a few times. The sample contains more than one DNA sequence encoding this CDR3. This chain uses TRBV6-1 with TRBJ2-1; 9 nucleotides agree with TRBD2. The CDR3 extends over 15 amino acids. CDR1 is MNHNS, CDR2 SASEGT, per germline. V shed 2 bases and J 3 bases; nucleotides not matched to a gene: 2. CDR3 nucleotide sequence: TGTGCCAGCAGTGAACTAGCGGGGAGCTACAATGAGCAGTTCTTC. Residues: CASSELAGSYNEQFF.

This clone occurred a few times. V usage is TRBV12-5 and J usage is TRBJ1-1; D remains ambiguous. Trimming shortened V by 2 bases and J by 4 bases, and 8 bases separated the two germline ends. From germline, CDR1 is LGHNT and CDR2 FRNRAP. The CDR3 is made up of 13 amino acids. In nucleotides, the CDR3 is TGTGCTAGTGGTTTGTATTCCGGCACTGAAGCTTTCTTT. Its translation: CASGLYSGTEAFF.

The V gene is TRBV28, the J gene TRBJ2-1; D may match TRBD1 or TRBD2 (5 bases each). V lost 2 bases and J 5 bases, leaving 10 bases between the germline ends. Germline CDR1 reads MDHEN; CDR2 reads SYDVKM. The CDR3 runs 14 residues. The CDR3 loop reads CASSLPGTHNEQFF. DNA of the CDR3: TGTGCCAGCAGTTTACCTGGGACCCACAATGAGCAGTTCTTC. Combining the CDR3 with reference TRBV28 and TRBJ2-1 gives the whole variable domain DVKVTQSSRYLVKRTGEKVFLECVQDMDHENMFWYRQDPGLGLRLIYFSYDVKMKEKGDIPEGYSVSREKKERFSLILESASTNQTSMYLCASSLPGTHNEQFFGPGTRLTVL.

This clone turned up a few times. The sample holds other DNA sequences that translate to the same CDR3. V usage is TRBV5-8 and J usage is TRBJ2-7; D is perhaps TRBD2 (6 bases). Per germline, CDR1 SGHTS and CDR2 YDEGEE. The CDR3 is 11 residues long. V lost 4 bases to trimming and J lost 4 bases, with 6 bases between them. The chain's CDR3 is CASSRGYEQYF. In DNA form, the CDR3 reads TGTGCCAGCAGCCGGGGGTACGAGCAGTACTTC.

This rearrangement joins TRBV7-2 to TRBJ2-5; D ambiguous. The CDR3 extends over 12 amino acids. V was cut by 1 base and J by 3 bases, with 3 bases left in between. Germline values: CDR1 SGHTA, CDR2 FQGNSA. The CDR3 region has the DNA TGTGCCAGCAGCTTAGGAGAAGAGACCCAGTACTTC. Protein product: CASSLGEETQYF.

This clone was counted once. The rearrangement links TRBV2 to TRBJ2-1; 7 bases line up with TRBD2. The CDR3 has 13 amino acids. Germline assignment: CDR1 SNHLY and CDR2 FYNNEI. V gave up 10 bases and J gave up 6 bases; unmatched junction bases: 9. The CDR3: CATRDYEPNEQFF. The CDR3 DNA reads TGTGCCACTCGGGACTACGAGCCCAATGAGCAGTTCTTC.

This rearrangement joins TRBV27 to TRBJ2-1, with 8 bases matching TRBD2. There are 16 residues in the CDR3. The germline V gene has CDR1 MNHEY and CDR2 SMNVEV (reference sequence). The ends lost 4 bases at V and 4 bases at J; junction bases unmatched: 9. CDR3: CASSSVAGLKYNEQFF. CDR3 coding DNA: TGTGCCAGCAGTTCGGTAGCGGGACTGAAATACAATGAGCAGTTCTTC.

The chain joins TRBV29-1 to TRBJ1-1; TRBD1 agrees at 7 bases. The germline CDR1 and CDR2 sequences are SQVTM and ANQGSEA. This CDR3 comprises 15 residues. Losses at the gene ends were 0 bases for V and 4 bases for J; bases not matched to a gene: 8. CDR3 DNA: TGCAGCGTTGAAGACCCTGGGACAGTAAGCACTGAAGCTTTCTTT. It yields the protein CSVEDPGTVSTEAFF.

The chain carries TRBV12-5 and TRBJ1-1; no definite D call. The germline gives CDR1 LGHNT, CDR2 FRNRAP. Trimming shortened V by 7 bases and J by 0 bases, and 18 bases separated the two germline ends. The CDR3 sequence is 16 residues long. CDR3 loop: CASVHWEAGMNTEAFF. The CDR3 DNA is TGTGCTAGTGTTCATTGGGAAGCTGGTATGAACACTGAAGCTTTCTTT.

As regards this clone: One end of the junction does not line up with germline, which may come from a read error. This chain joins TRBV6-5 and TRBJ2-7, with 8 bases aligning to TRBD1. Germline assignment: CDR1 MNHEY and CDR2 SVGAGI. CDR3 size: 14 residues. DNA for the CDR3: TGTGCCAGCCGCCGGGACAGGACCGCCTACAAGCAGTACTTC. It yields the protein CASRRDRTAYKQYF.

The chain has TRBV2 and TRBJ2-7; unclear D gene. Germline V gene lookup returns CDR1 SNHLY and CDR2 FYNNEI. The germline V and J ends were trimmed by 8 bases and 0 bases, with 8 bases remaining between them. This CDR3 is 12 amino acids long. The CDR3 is CASQQSSYEQYF. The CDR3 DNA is TGTGCCAGCCAACAGAGCTCCTACGAGCAGTACTTC. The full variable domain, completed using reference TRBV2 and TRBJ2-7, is EPEVTQTPSHQVTQMGQEVILRCVPISNHLYFYWYRQILGQKVEFLVSFYNNEISEKSEIFDDQFSVERPDGSNFTLKIRSTKLEDSAMYFCASQQSSYEQYFGPGTRLTVT.